The clone carrying this T cell receptor beta chain has a handful of counts. The antigen remains undetermined. This record belongs to a study of T cells after yellow fever vaccination. Across the whole study: Some fractions had low cell numbers, and these were prepared with SMART-Seq v4 Ultra Low Input. Study outcomes and limitations: A faster peak, day 5 versus 15, was reached by the weaker secondary response. The presence of abundant clonotypes contaminating from the bulk population was possible in FACS-sorted repertoires.

Template-switching 5'RACE yielded the TCR cDNA; a universal primer site and UMIs were added in the process. Each CDR3 protein is one row after TCRdb ran MiXCR on the 5' RACE reads. Of 300,000 to 350,000 distinct CDR3 sequences listed, roughly 4.3% are singletons. The length of the CDR3 is 16 residues. J gave up 0 bases and V 4 bases, and 10 bases lay outside the gene matches. CDR1 and CDR2 from the germline V gene are SGHKS and YYEKEE (reference sequence). The V and J genes are TRBV5-5 and TRBJ2-7, with TRBD1 identical over 7 bases. The source material was PBMCs, sampled 15 days after the yellow fever booster vaccination. The origin of this receptor is a man aged 18-30 years who received the YFV17D yellow fever vaccine. The CDR3 is CASSAGQADSSYEQYV. Here the CDR3 DNA reads TGTGCCAGCAGCGCCGGACAGGCCGACAGCTCCTACGAGCAGTACGTC.